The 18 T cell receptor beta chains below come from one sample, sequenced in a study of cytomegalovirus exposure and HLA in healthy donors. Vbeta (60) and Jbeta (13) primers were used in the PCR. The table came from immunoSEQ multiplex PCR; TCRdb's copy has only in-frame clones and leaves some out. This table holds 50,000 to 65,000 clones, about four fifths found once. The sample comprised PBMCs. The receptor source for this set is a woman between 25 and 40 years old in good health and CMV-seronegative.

This CDR3 is CASSLGSGSGANVLTF. DNA of the CDR3: TGCGCCAGCAGCTTGGGTTCCGGCTCTGGGGCCAACGTCCTGACTTTC. V is TRBV5-1 and J is TRBJ2-6; D unresolved. Trimming cost V 0 bases and J 0 bases, with 7 bases left between them. The CDR3 loop spans 16 amino acids. In germline, CDR1 is SGHRS, CDR2 YFSETQ.

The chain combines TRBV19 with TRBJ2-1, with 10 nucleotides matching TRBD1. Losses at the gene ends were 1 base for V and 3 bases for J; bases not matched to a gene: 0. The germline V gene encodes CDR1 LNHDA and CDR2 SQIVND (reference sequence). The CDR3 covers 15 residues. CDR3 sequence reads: CASSIGDRGYNEQFF. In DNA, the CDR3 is TGTGCCAGTAGTATAGGGGACAGGGGCTACAATGAGCAGTTCTTC.

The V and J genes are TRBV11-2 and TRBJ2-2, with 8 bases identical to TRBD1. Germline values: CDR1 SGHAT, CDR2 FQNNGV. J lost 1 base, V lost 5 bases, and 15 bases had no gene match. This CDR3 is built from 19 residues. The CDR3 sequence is CASSHRQGSTDKNTGELFF. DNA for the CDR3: TGTGCCAGCAGCCACAGACAGGGGTCGACCGACAAGAACACCGGGGAGCTGTTTTTT.

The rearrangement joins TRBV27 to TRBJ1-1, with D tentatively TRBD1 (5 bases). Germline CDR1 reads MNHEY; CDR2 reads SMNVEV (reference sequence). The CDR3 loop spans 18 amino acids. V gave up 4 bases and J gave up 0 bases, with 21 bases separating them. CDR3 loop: CASSSEQASFPLNTEAFF. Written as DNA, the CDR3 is TGTGCCAGCAGTTCTGAACAGGCGTCCTTTCCCCTGAACACTGAAGCTTTCTTT.

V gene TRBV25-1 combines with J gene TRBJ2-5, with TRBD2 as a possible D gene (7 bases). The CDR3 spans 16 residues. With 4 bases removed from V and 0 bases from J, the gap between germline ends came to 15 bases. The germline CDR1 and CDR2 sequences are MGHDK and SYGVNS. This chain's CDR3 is CASSVGGGQNQETQYF. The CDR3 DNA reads TGTGCCAGCAGTGTTGGGGGGGGGCAGAACCAAGAGACCCAGTACTTC.

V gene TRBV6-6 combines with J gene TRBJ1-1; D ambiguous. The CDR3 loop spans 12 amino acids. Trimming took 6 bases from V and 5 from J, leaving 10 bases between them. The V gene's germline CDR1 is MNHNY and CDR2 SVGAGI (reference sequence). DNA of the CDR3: TGTGCCAGCAGGGTGGGAGATACTGAAGCTTTCTTT. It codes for CASRVGDTEAFF.

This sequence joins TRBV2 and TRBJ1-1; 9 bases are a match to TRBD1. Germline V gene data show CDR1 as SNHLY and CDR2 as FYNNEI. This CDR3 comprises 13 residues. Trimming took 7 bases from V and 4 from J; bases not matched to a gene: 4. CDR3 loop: CASTTTGGTEAFF. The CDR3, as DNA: TGTGCCAGCACCACGACAGGGGGCACTGAAGCTTTCTTT.

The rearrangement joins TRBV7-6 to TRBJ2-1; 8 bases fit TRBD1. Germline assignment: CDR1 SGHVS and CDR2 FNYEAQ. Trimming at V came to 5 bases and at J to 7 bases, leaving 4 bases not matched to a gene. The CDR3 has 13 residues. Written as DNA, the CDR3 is TGTGCCAGCAGCCCGGACAGGGTGAATGAGCAGTTCTTC. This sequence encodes CASSPDRVNEQFF. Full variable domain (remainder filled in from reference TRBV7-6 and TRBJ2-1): GAGVSQSPRYKVTKRGQDVALRCDPISGHVSLYWYRQALGQGPEFLTYFNYEAQQDKSGLPNDRFSAERPEGSISTLTIQRTEQRDSAMYRCASSPDRVNEQFFGPGTRLTVL.

The CDR3: CASSIRGGMRVMNTEAFF. The CDR3 DNA follows: TGTGCCAGTAGTATACGAGGTGGGATGCGGGTCATGAACACTGAAGCTTTCTTT. V usage is TRBV19 and J usage is TRBJ1-1; D remains unclear. Trimming removed 2 bases at V and 0 bases at J, with 19 bases between. The CDR3 is 18 amino acids. CDR1 is LNHDA, CDR2 SQIVND, per germline (reference sequence).

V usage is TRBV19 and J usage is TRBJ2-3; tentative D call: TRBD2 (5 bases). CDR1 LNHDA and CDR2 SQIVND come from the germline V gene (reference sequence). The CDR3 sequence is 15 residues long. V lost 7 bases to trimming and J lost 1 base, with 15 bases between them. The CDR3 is CASKARRSGTDTQYF. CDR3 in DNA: TGTGCCAGTAAGGCTCGGAGGTCAGGCACAGATACGCAGTATTTT.

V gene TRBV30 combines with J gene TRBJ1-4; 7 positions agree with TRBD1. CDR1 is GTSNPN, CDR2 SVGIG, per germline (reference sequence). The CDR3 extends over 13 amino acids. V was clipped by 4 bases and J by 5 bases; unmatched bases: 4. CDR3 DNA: TGTGCCTGGACCGGGACAGTAAATGAAAAACTGTTTTTT. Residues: CAWTGTVNEKLFF.

This CDR3 is CSVDDQGSETQYF. DNA of the CDR3: TGCAGCGTTGACGACCAGGGGTCCGAGACCCAGTACTTC. The rearrangement links TRBV29-1 to TRBJ2-5; possible D gene TRBD1, 6 bases. Germline V gives CDR1 SQVTM, CDR2 ANQGSEA. This CDR3 has 13 amino acids. Trimming stripped 3 bases from V and 5 bases from J, with 13 bases between.

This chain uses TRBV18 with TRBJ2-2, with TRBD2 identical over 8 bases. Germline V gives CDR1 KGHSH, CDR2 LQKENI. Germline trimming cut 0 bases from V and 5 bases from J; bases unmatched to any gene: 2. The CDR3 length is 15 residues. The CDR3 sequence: CASSPPAGGTGELFF. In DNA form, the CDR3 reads TGTGCCAGCTCACCACCGGCGGGAGGAACCGGGGAGCTGTTTTTT.

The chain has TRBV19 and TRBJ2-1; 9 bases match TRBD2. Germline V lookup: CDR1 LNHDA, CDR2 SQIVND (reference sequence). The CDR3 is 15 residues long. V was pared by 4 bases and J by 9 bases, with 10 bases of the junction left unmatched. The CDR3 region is CASSTRLADQLEQFF. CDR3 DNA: TGTGCCAGTAGTACCCGACTAGCGGACCAACTTGAGCAGTTCTTC.

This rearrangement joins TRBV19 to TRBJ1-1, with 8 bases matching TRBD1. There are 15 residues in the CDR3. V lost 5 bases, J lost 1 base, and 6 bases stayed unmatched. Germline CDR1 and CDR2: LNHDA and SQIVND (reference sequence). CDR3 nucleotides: TGTGCCAGTAGTCCGGGACAGGTGACGAACACTGAAGCTTTCTTT. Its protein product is CASSPGQVTNTEAFF.

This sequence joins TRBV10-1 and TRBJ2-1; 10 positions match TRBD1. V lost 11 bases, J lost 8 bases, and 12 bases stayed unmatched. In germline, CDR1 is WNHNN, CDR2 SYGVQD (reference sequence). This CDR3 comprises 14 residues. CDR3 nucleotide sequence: TGCGCCTCCGCCCGGGACAGGGGCTTCGATGAGCAGTTCTTC. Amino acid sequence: CASARDRGFDEQFF.

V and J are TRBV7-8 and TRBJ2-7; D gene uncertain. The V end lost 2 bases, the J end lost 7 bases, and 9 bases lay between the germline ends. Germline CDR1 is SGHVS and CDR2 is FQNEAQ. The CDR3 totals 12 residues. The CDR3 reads CASSLQSREQYF. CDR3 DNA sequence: TGTGCCAGCAGCTTACAGTCTAGGGAGCAGTACTTC.

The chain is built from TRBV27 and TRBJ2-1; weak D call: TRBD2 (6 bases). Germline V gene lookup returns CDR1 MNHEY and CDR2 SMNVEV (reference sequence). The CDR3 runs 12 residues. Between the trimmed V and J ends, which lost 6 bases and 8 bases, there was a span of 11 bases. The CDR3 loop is CASSRSGHEQFF. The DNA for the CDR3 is TGTGCCAGCAGCCGCAGCGGGCATGAGCAGTTCTTC.